This is a list of T cell receptor beta chains from one sample in a study of STAT5B mutations in CD4+ large granular lymphocyte leukemia. Profiling relied on immunoSEQ multiplex PCR, and the TCRdb table lists in-frame clones only, not all of them. This sample has approximately 40,000 clones, with about four fifths found just once. Sequencing was performed on CD4+ T cells from blood buffy coats. The receptors here all came from a human donor in good health. Each CDR3 is given with its conserved first and last residue. The D gene is left open where the match is weak. Not every row has a clone size; where given, it reads once, few, many or a size class.

size,D,V,J,DNA,CDR3
NA,NA,TRBV29-1,TRBJ1-1,TGCAGCGTTGACAGCTACCAAGCTTTCTTT,CSVDSYQAFF
NA,NA,TRBV29-1,TRBJ2-1,TGCAGCGTTGTGAGAGTGGGGGATGAGCAGTTCTTC,CSVVRVGDEQFF
NA,NA,TRBV9,TRBJ1-1,TGTGCCAGCAGCCAGGGGTCTAACACTGAAGCTTTCTTT,CASSQGSNTEAFF
NA,NA,TRBV18,TRBJ2-3,TGTGCCAGCTCACCTGGCTACTCCCCGGGCACAGATACGCAGTATTTT,CASSPGYSPGTDTQYF
NA,TRBD2,TRBV12-5,TRBJ2-3,TGTGCTAGTGGTTTAGGACTAGCGTTGGGGGATACGCAGTATTTT,CASGLGLALGDTQYF
few,NA,TRBV12-5,TRBJ2-1,TGTGCTAGTGGTTTGGGGCGGACCGGGGTTATTGAGCAGTTCTTC,CASGLGRTGVIEQFF
NA,NA,TRBV7-9,TRBJ2-5,TGTGCCAGCAGCCGGGGGGAGACCCAGTACTTC,CASSRGETQYF
NA,NA,TRBV7-9,TRBJ1-1,TGTGCCAGCAGCCCGGGACCGAGAAACACTGAAGCTTTCTTT,CASSPGPRNTEAFF
NA,NA,TRBV2,TRBJ1-2,TGTGCCAGCAGTGGGAGCGCGACAGTCTCTAACTATGGCTACACCTTC,CASSGSATVSNYGYTF
NA,NA,TRBV19,TRBJ1-5,TGTGCCAGTAGTATGATGGGGAGCAATCAGCCCCAGCATTTT,CASSMMGSNQPQHF
once,NA,TRBV18,TRBJ2-7,TGTGCCAGCTCACCCTCTGACTACGAGCAGTACTTC,CASSPSDYEQYF
few,NA,TRBV10-3,TRBJ1-2,TGTGCCATCACGTCCGACAGTTCCATCTATGGCTACACCTTC,CAITSDSSIYGYTF
NA,NA,TRBV19,TRBJ2-5,TGTGCCAGTAGTATAGCCTCCGGGACGGTCTTCGGGACCCAGTACTTC,CASSIASGTVFGTQYF
NA,NA,TRBV7-6,TRBJ1-1,TGTGCCAGCAGCCCCTGGGCCATTTCGGGGACTGAAGCTTTCTTT,CASSPWAISGTEAFF
NA,TRBD1,TRBV30,TRBJ1-2,TGTGCCTGGAGCCCACAGGGGGGTTATGGCTACACCTTC,CAWSPQGGYGYTF
once,NA,TRBV20-1,TRBJ1-4,TGCAGTGCTAGTCTAGTTGAAAAACTGTTTTTT,CSASLVEKLFF
NA,NA,TRBV6-5,TRBJ1-5,TGTGCCAGCCAATGGCAGGTGGGTCAGCCCCAGCATTTT,CASQWQVGQPQHF
few,NA,TRBV7-2,TRBJ1-2,TGTGCCAGCAGCTCTGGCTATGGCTACACCTTC,CASSSGYGYTF
NA,TRBD2,TRBV7-2,TRBJ2-2,TGTGCCAGCAGCTTCGTCGGACTAGATCACACCGGGGAGCTGTTTTTT,CASSFVGLDHTGELFF
NA,TRBD1,TRBV5-1,TRBJ2-3,TGCGCCAGCAGCTTGGGGACAGGGGGCCCCCTTTATACGCAGTATTTT,CASSLGTGGPLYTQYF
NA,NA,TRBV7-2,TRBJ1-1,TGTGCCAGCAGCTTACAGGGAGCGAACACTGAAGCTTTCTTT,CASSLQGANTEAFF
NA,NA,TRBV15,TRBJ2-1,TGTGCCACCAGCAGAGGCGGCGGCCCCTACAATGAGCAGTTCTTC,CATSRGGGPYNEQFF